Listed below are T cell receptor beta chains from one sample, sequenced in a study of graft-versus-host responses after intestinal transplantation. These receptors' antigens are unknown. Method: immunoSEQ multiplex PCR; TCRdb's copy keeps in-frame clones and lacks some. The table lists about 94,000 clones, 91% of them singletons. The sample was unstimulated CD8+ T cells sorted from spleen or lymph node cells, taken before intestinal transplant. These receptors all come from a human donor who received an intestinal transplant. Both conserved end residues are part of each CDR3. A D gene is named only where the DNA matches it firmly. Clone size is not always given. Where it is, it says once, few, many or a class for expanded clones.

j_call,clone_size,v_call,cdr3_length,d_call,cdr3_aa,cdr3_nt
TRBJ1-2,-,TRBV2,16,-,CASSEVGRGSDYGYTF,TGTGCCAGCAGTGAAGTCGGCAGGGGTTCGGACTATGGCTACACCTTC
TRBJ2-7,-,TRBV6-1,13,TRBD1,CASTQGGWYEQYF,TGTGCCAGCACCCAAGGGGGCTGGTACGAGCAGTACTTC
TRBJ1-1,-,TRBV14,14,TRBD1,CASSQAAGGTEAFF,TGTGCCAGCAGCCAAGCGGCAGGGGGGACTGAAGCTTTCTTT
TRBJ1-5,-,TRBV5-8,14,-,CASSTRGSFGPQHF,TGTGCCAGCAGCACCCGGGGGTCCTTTGGGCCCCAGCATTTT
TRBJ1-1,-,TRBV6-5,12,-,CASSGGNTEAFF,TGTGCCAGCTCAGGAGGGAACACTGAAGCTTTCTTT
TRBJ2-7,-,TRBV5-6,13,-,CASSFPGLGEQYF,TGTGCCAGCAGCTTTCCAGGGCTTGGCGAGCAGTACTTC
TRBJ2-7,once,TRBV5-6,13,-,CASSLGRIYEQYF,TGTGCCAGCAGCTTGGGCAGAATCTACGAGCAGTACTTC
TRBJ2-1,-,TRBV5-4,19,TRBD1,CASKGGTGTTSDLYNEQFF,TGTGCCAGCAAGGGGGGGACAGGGACAACTAGCGATCTCTACAATGAGCAGTTCTTC
TRBJ2-3,-,TRBV27,14,-,CASSLPQSTDTQYF,TGTGCCAGCAGTCTACCCCAAAGCACAGATACGCAGTATTTT
TRBJ2-7,few,TRBV4-1,15,TRBD1,CASSQAPDRSYEQYF,TGCGCCAGCAGCCAAGCCCCGGACAGGTCCTACGAGCAGTACTTC
TRBJ1-1,-,TRBV6-5,13,-,CASSYAGETEAFF,TGTGCCAGCAGTTACGCAGGGGAAACTGAAGCTTTCTTT
TRBJ2-1,-,TRBV4-2,17,TRBD1,CASSQEGAGGLNNEQFF,TGTGCCAGCAGCCAAGAGGGAGCAGGGGGCTTAAACAATGAGCAGTTCTTC
TRBJ2-7,-,TRBV9,15,TRBD2,CASSVAGTSGYEQYF,TGTGCCAGCAGCGTAGCAGGGACTAGCGGCTACGAGCAGTACTTC
TRBJ2-7,-,TRBV11-1,13,-,CASSPPGSYEQYF,TGTGCCAGCAGCCCCCCAGGGTCCTACGAGCAGTACTTC
TRBJ2-6,-,TRBV7-8,18,-,CASSFRRVGGSGANVLTF,TGTGCCAGCAGCTTCCGGAGGGTGGGCGGCTCTGGGGCCAACGTCCTGACTTTC
TRBJ2-5,-,TRBV14,14,-,CASSLGLPPETQYF,TGTGCCAGCAGCCTCGGACTTCCCCCGGAGACCCAGTACTTC
TRBJ1-4,-,TRBV5-6,17,TRBD1,CASSPPLRGLPNEKLFF,TGTGCCAGCAGCCCCCCCCTCAGGGGGCTACCTAATGAAAAACTGTTTTTT
TRBJ2-2,-,TRBV4-1,17,TRBD2,CASSQPWGGSGTGELFF,TGCGCCAGCAGCCAGCCGTGGGGGGGTAGCGGAACCGGGGAGCTGTTTTTT
TRBJ2-7,once,TRBV7-9,15,TRBD2,CASSSSGGKSYEQYF,TGTGCCAGCAGCTCAAGCGGGGGGAAGTCCTACGAGCAGTACTTC
TRBJ1-1,-,TRBV19,14,-,CASSIEAGDTEAFF,TGTGCCAGTAGTATAGAGGCCGGGGACACTGAAGCTTTCTTT
TRBJ2-3,-,TRBV30,13,-,CAWSVQGPDTQYF,TGTGCCTGGAGTGTACAGGGCCCAGATACGCAGTATTTT